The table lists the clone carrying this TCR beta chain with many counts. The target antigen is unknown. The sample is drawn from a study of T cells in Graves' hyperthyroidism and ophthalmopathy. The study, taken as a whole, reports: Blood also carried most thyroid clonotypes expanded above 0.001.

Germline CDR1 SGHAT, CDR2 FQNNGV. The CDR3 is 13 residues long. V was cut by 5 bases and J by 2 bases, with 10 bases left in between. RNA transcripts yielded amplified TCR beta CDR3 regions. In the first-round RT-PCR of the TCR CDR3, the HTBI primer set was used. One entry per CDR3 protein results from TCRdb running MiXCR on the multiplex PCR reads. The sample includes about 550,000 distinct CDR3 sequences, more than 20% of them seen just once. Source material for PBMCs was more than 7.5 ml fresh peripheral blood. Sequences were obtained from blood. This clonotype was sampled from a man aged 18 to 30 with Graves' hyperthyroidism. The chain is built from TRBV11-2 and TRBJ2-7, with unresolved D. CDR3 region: CASSHLRTYEQYF. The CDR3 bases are TGTGCCAGCAGCCACCTTCGTACCTACGAGCAGTACTTC.